Each of the 6 T cell receptor beta chains below was sequenced from the same sample in a study of early T cells in non-severe SARS-CoV-2 infection. TCRdb itself ran the 5' RACE reads through MiXCR, one entry per CDR3 protein. This table has tens of thousands of distinct CDR3 sequences, 8% to 13% appearing once. The specimen was whole blood. These receptor sequences come from an adult who was a healthcare worker with PCR-confirmed SARS-CoV-2 infection or an uninfected control (not recorded which).

The V and J genes are TRBV7-2 and TRBJ2-3; maybe TRBD2 (6 bases). Trimming shortened V by 5 bases and J by 4 bases, and 7 bases separated the two germline ends. The CDR3 runs to 12 residues. The germline V gene encodes CDR1 SGHTA and CDR2 FQGNSA. The CDR3 reads CASSRDSDTQYF. The CDR3 coding sequence is TGTGCCAGCAGCCGGGACTCAGATACGCAGTATTTT. The variable domain in full, completed from reference TRBV7-2 and TRBJ2-3, reads GAGVSQSPSNKVTEKGKDVELRCDPISGHTALYWYRQSLGQGLEFLIYFQGNSAPDKSGLPSDRFSAERTGGSVSTLTIQRTQQEDSAVYLCASSRDSDTQYFGPGTRLTVL.

At least ten counts were recorded for this clonotype. This chain joins TRBV24-1 and TRBJ2-2; D is perhaps TRBD1 or TRBD2 (5 bases each). Germline assignment: CDR1 KGHDR and CDR2 SFDVKD. The CDR3 has 15 residues. V lost 2 bases to trimming and J lost 7 bases, with 13 bases between them. CDR3 coding DNA: TGTGCCACCAGTGATTCTGGACGGGGCGGCGGGGAGCTGTTTTTT. Translating it yields CATSDSGRGGGELFF.

The rearrangement links TRBV6-1 to TRBJ2-5; tentative D call: TRBD2 (6 bases). In germline, CDR1 is MNHNS, CDR2 SASEGT. This CDR3 spans 13 amino acids. Trimming shortened V by 8 bases and J by 2 bases, and 12 bases separated the two germline ends. The CDR3 coding sequence is TGTGCCAGCTCGGCTAGCGAGCAAGAGACCCAGTACTTC. Translating gives CASSASEQETQYF.

This clonotype has only one observation. This CDR3 reads CASSLTPGPDTQYF. DNA for the CDR3: TGTGCCAGCAGCTTAACCCCAGGCCCAGATACGCAGTATTTT. The V gene is TRBV7-2, the J gene TRBJ2-3; D uncertain. Between the trimmed V and J ends, which lost 2 bases and 4 bases, there was a span of 10 bases. CDR1 and CDR2 (germline): SGHTA, FQGNSA. The CDR3 runs to 14 residues.

This clonotype was found a few times. The chain is built from TRBV5-1 and TRBJ2-2; D gene unclear. Germline V gene data show CDR1 as SGHRS and CDR2 as YFSETQ. Between the trimmed V and J ends, which lost 8 bases and 5 bases, there was a span of 25 bases. This CDR3 spans 17 amino acids. The CDR3 here is CASNEKVGSHGTGELFF. The CDR3, as DNA: TGCGCCAGTAACGAAAAGGTCGGCAGTCATGGGACCGGGGAGCTGTTTTTT.

This clonotype was found many times. The rearrangement uses TRBV5-1 and TRBJ1-1; no clear D gene. The CDR3 has 13 amino acids. CDR1 SGHRS and CDR2 YFSETQ come from the germline V gene. V lost 4 bases to trimming and J lost 1 base, with 8 bases between them. CDR3: CASSHNTNTEAFF. CDR3 nucleotides: TGCGCCAGCAGCCACAACACGAACACTGAAGCTTTCTTT.